This T cell receptor beta chain came from a study of shared clonotypes between healthy human individuals. For the study at large: Two women and a few men aged 18 to 49 made up the donors. For every donor, three CD4 naive, three CD4 memory, two CD8 naive and one CD8 memory plates were used. Findings and limits, study-wide: What naive subsets generally showed was a larger estimated richness than memory subsets showed.

CDR3 length equals 15 residues. Germline V CDR1 and CDR2: SGHRS, YFSETQ. With 3 bases removed from V and 0 bases from J, the gap between germline ends came to 10 bases. Note on this clone: Antigen: not known.

The data were produced by immunoSEQ multiplex PCR, yet TCRdb's version contains in-frame clones alone and is incomplete. The table lists around 2.5 million clones, over 85% of them singletons. The specimen was naive CD4+ T cells from PBMCs. Subset: CD45RA+ positively selected. This rearrangement joins TRBV5-1 to TRBJ1-3; weak D call: TRBD1 (5 bases). The clonotype was recovered from a man between 18 and 29 years old in good health. Some clones in this sample may be carry-over from other donors' samples. The CDR3 bases are TGCGCCAGCAGCTCGCAGGGTCGCTCTGGAAACACCATATATTTT. Encoded protein: CASSSQGRSGNTIYF.